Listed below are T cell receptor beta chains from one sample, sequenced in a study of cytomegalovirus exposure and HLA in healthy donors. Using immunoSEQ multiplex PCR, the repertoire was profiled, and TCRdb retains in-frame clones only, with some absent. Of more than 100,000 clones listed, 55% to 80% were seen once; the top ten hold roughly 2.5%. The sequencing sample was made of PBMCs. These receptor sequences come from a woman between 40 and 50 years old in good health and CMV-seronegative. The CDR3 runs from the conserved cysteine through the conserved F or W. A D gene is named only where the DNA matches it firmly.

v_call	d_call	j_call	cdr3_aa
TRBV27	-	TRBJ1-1	CASRKYGNTEAFF
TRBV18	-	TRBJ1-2	CASSPSVEGPRGYTF
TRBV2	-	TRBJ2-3	CASSEAATAGDTQYF
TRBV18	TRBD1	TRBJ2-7	CASSLLGTGGRSEQYF
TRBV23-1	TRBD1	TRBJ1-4	CASSPYSGTGGQEKLFF
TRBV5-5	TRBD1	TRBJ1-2	CASSLATGGQYGYTF
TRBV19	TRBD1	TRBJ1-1	CASSRHLGQGASEAFF
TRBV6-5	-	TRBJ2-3	CASSYSWTVRTDTQYF
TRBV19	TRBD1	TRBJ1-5	CASTGTGVLYSNQPQHF
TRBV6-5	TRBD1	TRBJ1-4	CASSTGALTNEKLFF
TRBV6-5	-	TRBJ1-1	CASSYYAQGLAFF
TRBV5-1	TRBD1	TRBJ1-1	CASSYTTGGATEAFF
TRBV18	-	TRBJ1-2	CASSPPGQSNYGYTF
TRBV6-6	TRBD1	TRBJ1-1	CASIGDRDNTEAFF
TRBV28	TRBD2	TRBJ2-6	CASLEAGAHSGANVLTF
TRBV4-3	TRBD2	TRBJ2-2	CASSQLAGVGTGELFF
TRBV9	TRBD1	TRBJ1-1	CASSVAWRGQEAFF
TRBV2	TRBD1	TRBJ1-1	CASSVDRGVTEAFF
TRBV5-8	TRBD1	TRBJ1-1	CASSLGGRGRTEAFF
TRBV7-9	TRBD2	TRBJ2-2	CASSYGGSGELFF
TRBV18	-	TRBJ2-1	CASSSQGLAYNEQFF
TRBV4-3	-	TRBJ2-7	CASSQAPGYEQYF
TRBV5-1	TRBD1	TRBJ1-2	CASSLGQGAGDGYTF
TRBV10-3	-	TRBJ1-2	CAISALNHSYGYTF
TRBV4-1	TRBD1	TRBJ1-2	CASSQWTGGYGYTF
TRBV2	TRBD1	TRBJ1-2	CASRQGAYGYTF
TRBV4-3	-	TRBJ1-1	CASSQSGGRQNTEAFF
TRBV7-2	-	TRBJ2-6	CASSWSGANVLTF
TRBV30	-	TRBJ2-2	CAWSVITGELFF
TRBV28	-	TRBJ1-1	CASSLVLRTEAFF
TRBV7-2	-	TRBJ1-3	CASRPPGGAGNTIYF
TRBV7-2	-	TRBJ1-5	CASSLVVQLRDQPQHF
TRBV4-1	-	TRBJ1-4	CASSQAEGGREKLFF
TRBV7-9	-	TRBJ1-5	CASSSVGGNQPQHF
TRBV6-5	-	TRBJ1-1	CASSYGGEAFF
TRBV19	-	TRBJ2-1	CASSMGGASANEQFF
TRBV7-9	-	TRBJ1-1	CASSSQGWDTEAFF
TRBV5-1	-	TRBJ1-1	CASSLKSSGRDTEAFF